Below, one T cell receptor (beta chain) is given with its context. There is no known antigen for this receptor. The sample holds no much larger clone one base away, and base qualities are not on file. The cohort was made up of approximately 670 healthy bone marrow donors. At the time of sampling, all cohort members were nominally healthy, though unrecorded immune exposures were likely present. The donor tested CMV seronegative, placing the donor among the 350 or so seronegative members of the cohort. A peripheral blood sample was provided by each donor, and peripheral blood mononuclear cells were used for TCR beta sequencing. The Qiagen DNeasy Blood Extraction Kit was used to extract genomic DNA from the blood cell samples. This record comes from a study of cytomegalovirus exposure and HLA in healthy donors (dated by TCRdb to about 2017). For context, the study as a whole: An earlier analysis of some 550 of the donors reported roughly 300 Gb of sequence data and roughly 110 million unique TCR beta sequences from 190 million or so T cells. Donor age, sex, ethnicity and CMV serostatus were compiled alongside the repertoire data. Approximately 310 gigabases of sequencing data and 91 million or so unique TCR sequences made up an early release that covered approximately 620 HLA-typed donors. Among the approximately 420 genotyped donors, 81% belonged to the genetic ancestry cluster associated with self-reported Caucasian donors. A later analysis re-analyzed previously published TCR beta repertoires from hundreds of donors and added high-resolution HLA genotyping to study TCR occurrence patterns. Both class I and class II loci were covered by HLA typing, at four-digit resolution. The T cell repertoires of about 700 subjects were profiled by immunosequencing and related to cytomegalovirus serostatus. An earlier analysis of roughly 580 of the donors used high-throughput TCR beta sequencing to judge whether each TCR beta V gene segment behaved as functional or pseudogenic. To predict cytomegalovirus infection status, the study combined high-throughput TCR immunosequencing, statistical association of individual TCRs with disease status, and machine learning. The study aimed to test whether signatures of past pathogen exposure could be identified by cataloging public T cell receptors. A later genetic analysis took genome-wide SNP genotypes for about three fifths of the roughly 700 donors and used that subset as a discovery cohort. Rather than drawing on any new phenotypic data, the later analysis identified candidate immune exposures from TCR beta sequences and the way those sequences occurred across donors. Among over 350 genotyped donors of the cohort, an average of approximately 230,000 unique TCR beta nucleotide sequences were sequenced per donor, 15% to 20% of them non-productive. Typing coverage varied by locus: roughly 629-630 donors for A, B, C, DRB1 and DQB1; more than 500 for DQA1; about 570 for DPA1; 400 to 480 for DPB1. Four to six DR-DQ haplotypes were handled as single units for association and clustering, since linkage in the cohort was strong. Besides the first cohort of roughly 640 subjects, a separate validation cohort made up of roughly 120 different subjects was used. Every repertoire in the discovery cohort had been generated on one and the same sequencing platform.

Results the study describes overall, beyond this receptor: A further reported finding was that TCR beta sequences accurately predicted the HLA-A and HLA-B alleles for most subjects in the first cohort. At a false discovery rate of 0.05, a later analysis linked approximately 18,000 TCR beta sequences to specific HLA alleles. The sequencing pipeline was judged likely to have produced a cluster of highly shared sequence variants as a technical artifact. HLA typing was unavailable for some donors at each locus, so association tests used only the typed subset. Correlated functional status among segregating V segments might be attributable to linkage disequilibrium, but an unknown experimental factor could not be ruled out. The classifier was reported to diagnose cytomegalovirus status with high specificity and sensitivity in both the original cohort and the validation cohort. The study gave a list of 150 to 200 TCR beta chains associated with cytomegalovirus. Because counts were too low, around 18 rarely observed V segments, including chromosome 9 orphons, were left out of the earlier analysis of some 640 of the donors. Immune exposure information for the cohort was limited to CMV serostatus. In a later analysis, the rate of TCR association differed among HLA loci, with DRB1 alleles having the most associated TCRs and HLA-C alleles having the fewest. In a later analysis, HLA-associated TCR beta chains showed more clonal expansion and lower generation probabilities than non-associated chains that were equally common. In vitro tests confirmed that a few of the cytomegalovirus-associated TCR beta chains recognize cytomegalovirus antigens. Strong co-occurrence of HLA alleles, especially DR and DQ, made assigning TCR associations to individual alleles difficult. Some IMGT-functional V segments, including TRBV6-2 and TRBV6-3, could not be distinguished by the 87-base-pair reads and were therefore excluded. A later genetic analysis reported fewer N-insertions in productive TCRs among donors in an Asian-associated ancestry cluster than the approximately 670-donor mean. Sequencing depth was assumed to be roughly uniform across donors in the presence/absence analyses, though that assumption may not hold. A later analysis reported that several top co-occurrence clusters appeared linked to parvovirus B19, influenza, CMV and Epstein-Barr virus. In this cohort, only TCR beta chains were sequenced, and detectable features were limited by the absence of alpha or paired-chain data. According to a later analysis, most CMV-associated TCR beta chains appeared to be HLA-restricted, and the HLA associations seemed to be driven largely by CMV exposure. In an earlier analysis of some 640 of the donors, most TCR beta V segments were observed in productive rearrangements about 87% or about 30% of the time, broadly matching IMGT annotations. While some public TCRs were present in many individuals, most TCR sequences turned up only very rarely across donors. A later genetic analysis associated a missense DCLRE1C variant with V-gene and J-gene trimming of TCR beta chains, and an independent cohort replicated the association. It was suggested by the authors that the approach could potentially be generalized to other disease states and immunological phenotypes.

The library was made by the immunoSEQ multiplex PCR assay. For the multiplex PCR, a mixture combining 60 forward primers for TCR Vbeta segments and 13 reverse primers for TCR Jbeta segments was used. Amplification of the CDR3 region of rearranged TCR beta genes was performed with a multiplex PCR assay on genomic DNA. Amplified TCR beta libraries were sequenced as 87-base-pair reads on the Illumina HiSeq System. The study's processing was this. In a later analysis, approximately 74 million unique TCR beta chains were counted across the roughly 670 repertoires, and roughly 10 million of these chains were shared by at least two donors. A nearest-neighbor algorithm error-corrected the raw reads and collapsed the reads into unique sequences, merging closely related sequences to remove PCR and sequencing errors. CDR3 sequences were aligned to IMGT reference sequences to assign V, D and J gene segments. For a sequence to be retained, a match of at least six nucleotides to both a V gene segment and a J gene segment was required. A rearrangement counted as productive if the CDR3 had no stop codons and remained in frame with V and J, and every other rearrangement counted as non-productive. Following IMGT convention, CDR3 was defined as the stretch from the second conserved V-encoded cysteine up to the conserved J-encoded phenylalanine. In an earlier analysis of around 640 of the donors, sequences lacking an unambiguous match to a single V gene segment were excluded. An earlier analysis of about 590 of the donors classified V segments as functional when productive rearrangements were above 56.7% and as segregating when the standard deviation between donors was above 5%. A statistical classification framework was developed to diagnose cytomegalovirus status using the catalog of TCR beta chain sequences. In a later analysis, V and J genes were assigned by comparing TCR nucleotide sequences against IMGT/GENE-DB human TR gene sequences. A later analysis assigned CDR3 sequences and most-parsimonious VDJ recombination scenarios with the TCRdist pipeline. In a later analysis, each TCR beta chain was defined by its CDR3 amino acid sequence together with its V-gene family, and reads without a unique V-gene family were excluded. A later analysis removed nearly 600 highly shared, low-generation-probability nucleotide sequences to deal with suspected cross-contamination and a sequencing artifact. In a later analysis, a clonal expansion index for each public chain was calculated from normalized within-repertoire ranks of inferred template counts. In a later analysis, generation probabilities were computed with a VDJ recombination model fitted to out-of-frame rearrangements, and the resulting probabilities were checked against IGoR. In a later analysis, hypergeometric tests were used to score TCR-TCR, TCR-HLA and TCR-CMV co-occurrence, with a repertoire-size bias correction applied to TCR pairs. A later analysis estimated false discovery rates by permuting HLA or CMV assignments 20 times. In a later analysis, co-occurring TCRs were grouped with DBSCAN, and TCRdist sequence similarity was added when clustering was performed within HLA-allele-positive subsets. Repertoires with fewer than 30,000 or more than 120,000 public chains were left out of co-occurrence clustering, as were five repertoires with anomalous nucleotide sharing. Sourced from immuneACCESS, this table was stored by TCRdb with only in-frame sequences that have V and J called. A share of the clones is absent; for the studies checked, an unresolved V gene accounts for under half, and the remainder has no known explanation. From that table come the V and J calls and clone size; the DNA was used to work out D and trimming. For this sample the table gives some 200,000 clones, of which about 80% were detected only once. The ten largest clones take up roughly 0.7% of the sample.

V gives up 2 bases and J gives up 9 bases, and the segment between their germline ends measures 12 bases. Looking up the germline V gene yields CDR1 SGHRS and CDR2 YFSETQ. The CDR3 sequence holds 14 residues, the cysteine and phenylalanine included. Of all the DNA, just the CDR3 is kept, 42 bases in frame from base 1. This sequence was found in a boy younger than 18 in good health and CMV-seronegative. The sequencing sample was made of PBMCs. The chain links TRBV5-1 with TRBJ1-6; a tentative D match to TRBD1 spans 5 bases. The DNA is as follows: TGCGCCAGCAGCTTTGGATTCCAGGGTTCACCCCTCCACTTT. Its translation reads: CASSFGFQGSPLHF.